The 9 T cell receptor beta chains below were found in one sample sequenced in a study of cytomegalovirus exposure and HLA in healthy donors (dated by TCRdb to the late 2010s). Library preparation was by the immunoSEQ multiplex PCR assay. For the multiplex PCR, a mixture combining 60 forward primers for TCR Vbeta segments and 13 reverse primers for TCR Jbeta segments was used. The clones in this table, taken by TCRdb from immuneACCESS, are in-frame only. Not every clone is retained; where verified, under half of the shortfall comes from an unresolved V gene, and the cause of the rest is unknown. The sample yields roughly 200,000 clones; about 80% were counted once. Over 2% of the sample rests with the top ten. The sequenced sample consisted of PBMCs. These receptors all stem from a man aged 55-75 years in good health and CMV-seronegative.

The chain has TRBV4-1 and TRBJ2-3; 9 nucleotides align to TRBD2. Germline loops: CDR1 MGHRA, CDR2 YSYEKL. V dropped 1 base and J dropped 7; count of bases not matched to a gene: 6. The CDR3 has 15 amino acids. DNA of the CDR3: TGCGCCAGCAGCCAAGGGCTAGCGGGGAAAAATACGCAGTATTTT. The encoded protein is CASSQGLAGKNTQYF.

The rearrangement uses TRBV6-5 and TRBJ2-7; D might be TRBD1 (5 bases). V was pared by 5 bases and J by 6 bases, with 11 bases between. Germline-derived CDR1 and CDR2 are MNHEY and SVGAGI. The CDR3 is made up of 12 amino acids. The CDR3 spells CASSRGSSEQYF. The CDR3 bases are TGTGCCAGCAGTAGGGGATCCAGCGAGCAGTACTTC.

This clone was observed once. Additional DNA sequences in this sample encode the identical CDR3. V usage is TRBV5-1 and J usage is TRBJ1-1; 11 positions match TRBD1. The CDR3 length is 14 residues. Germline values: CDR1 SGHRS, CDR2 YFSETQ. Losses at the gene ends were 3 bases for V and 7 bases for J; bases not matched to a gene: 5. CDR3 protein: CASSSGQGAIEAFF. For the CDR3, the DNA is TGCGCCAGCAGCTCCGGACAGGGGGCCATTGAAGCTTTCTTT.

This clone was seen only once. The rearrangement uses TRBV2 and TRBJ2-4, with 7 nucleotides matching TRBD1. CDR3 length: 17 amino acids. Trimming removed 6 bases from V and 3 bases from J; junction bases left unmatched: 14. In germline, CDR1 is SNHLY, CDR2 FYNNEI. The CDR3 region is CASRERTGPRGKNIQYF. Written as DNA, the CDR3 is TGTGCCAGCAGAGAACGGACAGGCCCGAGGGGCAAAAACATTCAGTACTTC.

CDR3 amino acids: CASSQVAVSYEQYF. Here the CDR3 DNA reads TGCGCCAGCAGCCAAGTGGCAGTCTCCTACGAGCAGTACTTC. This chain uses TRBV4-1 with TRBJ2-7; the D is unclear. CDR1 and CDR2 (germline): MGHRA, YSYEKL. Trimming took 1 base from V and 0 from J, leaving 7 bases between them. This CDR3 region has 14 residues.

The gene calls are TRBV18 and TRBJ1-2; 8 nucleotides match TRBD1. Losses at the gene ends were 4 bases for V and 3 bases for J; bases not matched to a gene: 1. Germline CDR1 is KGHSH and CDR2 is LQKENI. This CDR3 contains 13 residues. The chain's CDR3 is CASSLGQDYGYTF. The CDR3 nucleotides read TGTGCCAGCTCACTGGGACAGGACTATGGCTACACCTTC.

The genes are TRBV11-3 and TRBJ2-7, with 8 bases fitting TRBD2. The CDR3 extends over 17 amino acids. V lost 2 bases and J lost 6; bases outside the gene matches: 15. Germline V gives CDR1 SGHNT, CDR2 YENEEA. DNA of the CDR3: TGTGCCAGCAGCTTAACAGCGGGAGCGAAGGGGTTAGGCGAGCAGTACTTC. The encoded protein is CASSLTAGAKGLGEQYF.

The CDR3 protein is CASSPGDQPQHF. CDR3 DNA: TGTGCCAGCAGCCCGGGGGATCAGCCCCAGCATTTT. V gene TRBV6-6 combines with J gene TRBJ1-5; perhaps TRBD1 as D (5 bases). Germline V lookup: CDR1 MNHNY, CDR2 SVGAGI (reference sequence). This CDR3 spans 12 amino acids. Trimming took off 6 bases at V and 5 bases at J, with 8 bases between the two ends.

The chain carries TRBV28 and TRBJ2-1, with no clear D. Germline CDR1 is MDHEN and CDR2 is SYDVKM. Trimming removed 2 bases from V and 3 bases from J, with 8 bases in between. CDR3 length: 14 amino acids. CDR3 region: CASSLERVYNEQFF. The CDR3 bases are TGTGCCAGCAGTTTAGAACGGGTCTACAATGAGCAGTTCTTC.